This T cell receptor beta chain was observed in a study of human T cells and chemical hapten exposure. Study information: In the approximately 25-week study, patients were dosed weekly with diphenylcyclopropenone on the scalp throughout. Alopecia areata, totalis and universalis patients, mostly female, were included.

TCRdb recomputed calls from the RACE reads with MiXCR, one row per CDR3 protein. There are 95,000 to 150,000 distinct CDR3 sequences in the sample; about 11% occur only once, and roughly 2.3% lies in the top ten. Whole-study results and caveats: Given that the donors had alopecia, their immune response may differ from that seen in healthy people. Following DPC sensitization, TCRs present above 1 in 1000 frequency showed no change.

Germline V gene lookup returns CDR1 SGDLS and CDR2 YYNGEE. The CDR3 sequence is 19 residues long. The J segment lost 0 bases and the V segment lost 5 bases, leaving 12 bases of the junction unmatched. Time point in this sample: patch test 3, about 24 weeks after DPC sensitization. Sample treatment: therapeutic diphenylcyclopropenone sensitization with weekly scalp DPC. This clonotype was picked up many times. The antigen is undetermined. The genes are TRBV9 and TRBJ2-5; the match to TRBD2 covers 14 bases. Here the sequenced sample was whole blood, taken in connection with sensitization to the hapten diphenylcyclopropenone (DPC). The clonotype comes from a woman between 50 and 59 years old with alopecia areata. Some clones in this sample may be carry-over from other donors' samples. CDR3 amino acids: CASSANPGLAGVDQETQYF. DNA of the CDR3: TGTGCCAGCAGTGCAAACCCGGGACTAGCGGGAGTCGACCAAGAGACCCAGTACTTC.